Following are 20 T cell receptor beta chains from one sample sequenced in a study of blood T cell repertoires in COVID-19. Produced via immunoSEQ multiplex PCR; TCRdb's table is partial and in-frame only. This table holds 130,000 to 150,000 clones, roughly 84% found once. The sequenced material came from PBMCs or T cells enriched from blood (not recorded which). Receptors were obtained from a woman aged 45-59 years who had been exposed to COVID-19.

This sequence joins TRBV25-1 and TRBJ1-3; 9 bases match TRBD1. The CDR3 extends over 16 amino acids. The germline gives CDR1 MGHDK, CDR2 SYGVNS. The trim removed 5 bases at V and 3 bases at J, leaving 8 bases unmatched. The CDR3 here is CASSQAGTGYGNTIYF. The CDR3 coding sequence is TGTGCCAGCAGTCAGGCCGGGACAGGGTATGGAAACACCATATATTTT.

V gene TRBV28 combines with J gene TRBJ1-5, with 9 bases that match TRBD1. Trimming at V came to 3 bases and at J to 0 bases, leaving 6 bases not matched to a gene. The CDR3 extends over 17 amino acids. CDR1 and CDR2 (germline): MDHEN, SYDVKM. The CDR3 here is CASSLGQGYGSNQPQHF. The DNA for the CDR3 is TGTGCCAGCAGTTTGGGACAGGGTTATGGTAGCAATCAGCCCCAGCATTTT.

The genes are TRBV6-4 and TRBJ1-5; 7 bases map to TRBD1. Germline V gene data show CDR1 as MRHNA and CDR2 as SNTAGT. The CDR3 has 16 amino acids. V shed 2 bases, J shed 2 bases, and the junction held 6 bases outside the gene matches. Written as DNA, the CDR3 is TGTGCCAGCAGTGACGCGACAGGGATTGGCAATCAGCCCCAGCATTTT. It translates to CASSDATGIGNQPQHF.

The rearrangement uses TRBV4-3 and TRBJ1-6, with a possible D match to TRBD1 (5 bases). Trimming left V 0 bases short and J 10 bases short, with 16 bases between. CDR3 length equals 16 residues. Germline V gene data show CDR1 as LGHNA and CDR2 as YSLEER. As DNA, the CDR3 is TGCGCCAGCAGCCAAGATCGGAACAGCAAGGGGTCACCCCTCCACTTT. It encodes CASSQDRNSKGSPLHF.

The CDR3 reads CASSFPGAGGYTF. The CDR3 DNA is TGTGCCAGCAGTTTCCCAGGGGCCGGGGGCTACACCTTC. This chain connects TRBV27 to TRBJ1-2; D perhaps matches TRBD1 (6 bases). V was clipped by 3 bases and J by 8 bases, with 13 bases between them. Per germline, CDR1 MNHEY and CDR2 SMNVEV (reference sequence). This CDR3 has 13 amino acids.

Only one count was recorded for this clone. The chain is built from TRBV6-5 and TRBJ1-1; D may be TRBD1 (5 bases). The V gene's germline CDR1 is MNHEY and CDR2 SVGAGI. Trimming stripped 0 bases from V and 0 bases from J, with 8 bases between. The CDR3 runs 15 residues. CDR3 bases: TGTGCCAGCAGTTACTCGAGACAGTTGAACACTGAAGCTTTCTTT. This translates into CASSYSRQLNTEAFF.

The gene calls are TRBV5-6 and TRBJ2-2, with a possible D match to TRBD1 (6 bases). V dropped 3 bases and J dropped 7 bases, with 16 bases sitting between them. Germline assignment: CDR1 SGHDT and CDR2 YYEEEE. The CDR3 covers 15 residues. The CDR3, as DNA: TGTGCCAGCAGCTCATTTCGACAGGCTATCGGGGAGCTGTTTTTT. The encoded protein is CASSSFRQAIGELFF. The full variable domain, with the rest looked up from reference TRBV5-6 and TRBJ2-2, is DAGVTQSPTHLIKTRGQQVTLRCSPKSGHDTVSWYQQALGQGPQFIFQYYEEEERQRGNFPDRFSGHQFPNYSSELNVNALLLGDSALYLCASSSFRQAIGELFFGEGSRLTVL.

The rearrangement uses TRBV19 and TRBJ1-2; D remains unclear. The V and J ends lost 0 bases and 4 bases respectively, with 9 bases between them. Per germline, CDR1 LNHDA and CDR2 SQIVND (reference sequence). The CDR3 is 14 residues long. CDR3 sequence: CASSIDGRTYGYTF. For the CDR3, the DNA is TGTGCCAGTAGTATAGATGGGCGAACCTATGGCTACACCTTC. The full variable domain, its missing parts supplied by reference TRBV19 and TRBJ1-2, is DGGITQSPKYLFRKEGQNVTLSCEQNLNHDAMYWYRQDPGQGLRLIYYSQIVNDFQKGDIAEGYSVSREKKESFPLTVTSAQKNPTAFYLCASSIDGRTYGYTFGSGTRLTVV.

This clone has just one count. This chain connects TRBV27 to TRBJ1-1; 8 bases match TRBD1. Unmatched junction bases numbered 16, after V lost 8 bases and J lost 5 bases. CDR3 length: 16 residues. Germline V gene data show CDR1 as MNHEY and CDR2 as SMNVEV (reference sequence). The CDR3 DNA reads as TGTGCCAGCGGCCCCCTGGACAGGGAGGGTGTAACTGAAGCTTTCTTT. This gives the protein CASGPLDREGVTEAFF.

CDR3 bases: TGTGCCACCAGCGAGGGAATCAGACGCTCTGGAAACACCATATATTTT. The encoded protein is CATSEGIRRSGNTIYF. V usage is TRBV15 and J usage is TRBJ1-3; no clear D. The CDR3 has 16 amino acids. V lost 5 bases, J lost 0 bases, and 14 bases lay in between. Germline-derived CDR1 and CDR2 are LNHNV and YYDKDF (reference sequence).

This clone showed up just a few times. This sequence joins TRBV7-2 and TRBJ1-1, with D tentatively TRBD1 (5 bases). The V end was cut by 0 bases, the J end by 3 bases, with 8 bases between. Germline loops: CDR1 SGHTA, CDR2 FQGNSA. The CDR3 totals 14 residues. CDR3 coding DNA: TGTGCCAGCAGCTTAGCAAGGGGTGACACTGAAGCTTTCTTT. Protein product: CASSLARGDTEAFF.

The V gene is TRBV7-2, the J gene TRBJ2-1; 9 positions agree with TRBD2. Trimming took 3 bases from V and 3 from J; bases not matched to a gene: 6. The CDR3 is 16 amino acids. The germline V gene has CDR1 SGHTA and CDR2 FQGNSA. CDR3 in amino acids: CASSFRLAGFYNEQFF. The CDR3 nucleotides read TGTGCCAGCAGCTTCAGGCTAGCGGGATTCTACAATGAGCAGTTCTTC. Together with reference TRBV7-2 and TRBJ2-1, the CDR3 gives the full variable domain: GAGVSQSPSNKVTEKGKDVELRCDPISGHTALYWYRQSLGQGLEFLIYFQGNSAPDKSGLPSDRFSAERTGGSVSTLTIQRTQQEDSAVYLCASSFRLAGFYNEQFFGPGTRLTVL.

J is TRBJ2-1 and V is TRBV5-5; 9 nucleotides match TRBD2. In germline, CDR1 is SGHKS, CDR2 YYEKEE (reference sequence). This CDR3 contains 16 residues. Unmatched junction bases numbered 5, after V lost 4 bases and J lost 0 bases. CDR3: CASSTLAGDSYNEQFF. DNA for the CDR3: TGTGCCAGCAGCACCTTAGCGGGAGACTCCTACAATGAGCAGTTCTTC.

The V gene is TRBV4-2, the J gene TRBJ2-3, with a tentative D call TRBD2 (7 bases). The CDR3 extends over 21 amino acids. The germline V and J ends were trimmed by 4 bases and 5 bases, with 34 bases remaining between them. Germline V CDR1 and CDR2: LGHNA, YNFKEQ. CDR3: CASSPGEDLVWGGIPGDTQYF. CDR3 nucleotides: TGTGCCAGCAGCCCAGGGGAAGACCTGGTTTGGGGGGGGATACCTGGAGATACGCAGTATTTT.

The chain is built from TRBV5-4 and TRBJ2-7; possibly TRBD1 for D (6 bases). In germline, CDR1 is SGHNT, CDR2 YYREEE (reference sequence). This CDR3 is 17 amino acids long. V gave up 0 bases and J gave up 0 bases, with 16 bases separating them. CDR3 loop: CASSLGGRTSSSYEQYF. CDR3 nucleotide sequence: TGTGCCAGCAGCTTGGGGGGGCGGACGTCCAGCTCCTACGAGCAGTACTTC.

This clone has more than one count but fewer than ten. The chain links TRBV18 to TRBJ1-4; D remains unclear. CDR3 size: 13 residues. V lost 1 base to trimming and J lost 8 bases, with 8 bases between them. Germline V gene data show CDR1 as KGHSH and CDR2 as LQKENI. CDR3 sequence: CASSPRGQEKLFF. The CDR3 nucleotides are TGTGCCAGCTCACCACGTGGGCAGGAAAAACTGTTTTTT.

This chain connects TRBV15 to TRBJ2-3, with D uncertain. The length of the CDR3 is 15 residues. V lost 0 bases to trimming and J lost 0 bases, with 7 bases between them. Per germline, CDR1 LNHNV and CDR2 YYDKDF (reference sequence). CDR3 nucleotides: TGTGCCACCAGCAGAGACGGGTTTAGCACAGATACGCAGTATTTT. Translated: CATSRDGFSTDTQYF.

This clone was picked up one time. The chain carries TRBV7-2 and TRBJ2-5; 7 nucleotides agree with TRBD1. CDR3 length: 13 residues. The germline V gene encodes CDR1 SGHTA and CDR2 FQGNSA. J gave up 5 bases and V 5 bases, and 5 bases lay outside the gene matches. CDR3 in amino acids: CASSRGQEETQYF. The CDR3 nucleotides read TGTGCCAGCAGCCGCGGACAGGAGGAGACCCAGTACTTC.

This clone has a single count. The chain combines TRBV14 with TRBJ2-7, with 7 bases lining up with TRBD2. The V segment lost 4 bases and the J segment 0 bases; nucleotides outside the gene matches: 9. Germline assignment: CDR1 SGHDN and CDR2 FVKESK. This CDR3 has 16 amino acids. CDR3 nucleotide sequence: TGTGCCAGCAGCCCCGGGGGGACCGCAAGCTCCTACGAGCAGTACTTC. It translates to CASSPGGTASSYEQYF.

Notes on this clone: This CDR3 is also generated by other DNA sequences in the sample. V usage is TRBV5-4 and J usage is TRBJ2-7, with D possibly matching TRBD2 (5 bases). The CDR3 sequence is 13 residues long. Germline V CDR1 and CDR2: SGHNT, YYREEE (reference sequence). With 1 base removed from V and 2 bases from J, the gap between germline ends came to 7 bases. The CDR3 spells CASSLQAAYEQYF. The CDR3 DNA is TGTGCCAGCAGCTTGCAAGCGGCCTACGAGCAGTACTTC.